This TCR beta chain stems from a study of Graves' ophthalmopathy and Graves' hyperthyroidism. Hyperthyroidism in these 18- to 65-year-old patients was newly diagnosed, lasting under 2 months. Reliance was placed on clinical symptoms, serum thyroxine, TRAb, thyroid ultrasound and orbital computed tomography for diagnosis. Trimming took 10 bases from V and 2 from J; bases not matched to a gene: 16. Germline CDR1 is ENHRY and CDR2 is SYGVKD. This CDR3 spans 16 amino acids. Study-level findings and limits: Discrimination between ophthalmopathy and stable hyperthyroidism by a 13-signature model showed nearly 90% sensitivity and 70% to 84% specificity. The model's prediction of ophthalmopathy progression had approximately 68% sensitivity and 72% to 75% specificity.

For this clonotype: No antigen is known for it.

Researchers took RNA transcripts and amplified TCR beta CDR3 regions from them. Investigators did first-round RT-PCR with HTBI primers, then second-round multiplex PCR. TCRdb called the multiplex PCR reads again in MiXCR, with one record for every CDR3 protein. Of over a million distinct CDR3 sequences in the sample, about 38% were seen once. The source is an adult man with Graves' hyperthyroidism. The sequenced sample was peripheral blood or thyroid tissue (not recorded which). This rearrangement joins TRBV10-3 to TRBJ1-2; TRBD1 agrees at 7 bases. The CDR3 region has the DNA TGTGCCAGCAGAACGTCAGGGGGTACAACGAACTATGGCTACACCTTC. As protein: CASRTSGGTTNYGYTF.